This T cell receptor beta chain came from a study of control samples from healthy donors and cancer patients. Libraries were prepared by immunoSEQ multiplex PCR; TCRdb keeps only in-frame clonotypes and omits some of them. In the table there are some 200,000 clones, about nine tenths of which are singletons. This clone was counted only a few times. Germline V gene lookup returns CDR1 MGHDK and CDR2 SYGVNS. This CDR3 contains 13 residues. Deletions cut 4 bases from V and 6 bases from J, with 10 bases between. The source is a woman aged 25-40 years in good health. The sample taken for sequencing was blood. This chain connects TRBV25-1 to TRBJ2-1, with D maybe TRBD1 (5 bases). The CDR3 sequence: CASSGDQGNEQFF. The CDR3 DNA follows: TGTGCCAGCAGTGGAGACCAGGGCAATGAGCAGTTCTTC.